This T cell receptor beta chain was recorded in a study of blood T cell repertoires in COVID-19. Turning to the study itself: Samples taken during acute and convalescent COVID-19 were collected in the United States, Italy and Spain. Sources were T cells, B-cell-depleted T cells, or PBMCs; the material itself was cDNA or gDNA.

Authors' data handling: Estimation of nucleated cell counts was performed using reference gene primer amplification. Sequencing was performed with immunoSEQ multiplex PCR; in TCRdb, only in-frame clones are kept and a portion is missing. V and J calls plus clone size are reproduced from that table; the DNA served to infer D and trimming. The profile shows roughly 80,000 clones, more than 70% of them singletons. Germline values: CDR1 SGHVS, CDR2 FNYEAQ. V was cut by 2 bases and J by 0 bases, with 10 bases left in between. The CDR3 consists of 15 residues. The chain recombines TRBV7-6 with TRBJ1-2, with D perhaps TRBD1 (6 bases). The specimen sequenced was peripheral blood. This TCR came from a woman aged 55-69 years with acute or convalescent COVID-19. The CDR3 DNA follows: TGTGCCAGCAGCTTATATACAGGGACTAACTATGGCTACACCTTC. Its translation: CASSLYTGTNYGYTF.